The 18 T cell receptor beta chains reported below all come from one sample, sequenced in a study of blood T cell repertoires in COVID-19. The table came from immunoSEQ multiplex PCR; TCRdb's copy has only in-frame clones and leaves some out. The repertoire holds roughly 200,000 clones, 70% to 90% seen once, with 10% in the top ten. The sequencing input was peripheral blood. All receptors derive from a woman aged 45-65 years with COVID-19, enrolled during active disease.

The chain is built from TRBV6-5 and TRBJ1-5, with D unresolved. Trimming left V 8 bases short and J 0 bases short, with 8 bases between. CDR3 length: 13 residues. Germline CDR1 reads MNHEY; CDR2 reads SVGAGI. The CDR3 nucleotides are TGTGCCAGCGGGCAGACTAGCAATCAGCCCCAGCATTTT. Encoded protein: CASGQTSNQPQHF.

This clone has a handful of counts. The rearrangement links TRBV3-1 (or the pseudogene TRBV3-2) to TRBJ2-3; D possibly corresponds to TRBD2 (7 bases). Germline lookup yields CDR1 LGHDT and CDR2 YNNKEL (reference sequence). CDR3 length: 16 residues. Trimming removed 4 bases from V and 5 bases from J, with 19 bases in between. The CDR3 protein is CASSPPGWGGGDTQYF. CDR3 bases: TGTGCCAGCAGCCCTCCCGGGTGGGGGGGCGGAGATACGCAGTATTTT.

The genes are TRBV19 and TRBJ2-3; possibly TRBD1 for D (6 bases). The germline V gene has CDR1 LNHDA and CDR2 SQIVND (reference sequence). Trimming removed 2 bases from V and 2 bases from J, with 20 bases in between. The CDR3 spans 18 residues. CDR3 protein: CASSINRLTRTATDTQYF. CDR3 DNA sequence: TGTGCCAGTAGTATAAACCGATTAACCCGGACAGCCACAGATACGCAGTATTTT.

The J gene is TRBJ1-1, the V gene TRBV19, with D perhaps TRBD1 (5 bases). CDR3 length: 13 amino acids. Germline assignment: CDR1 LNHDA and CDR2 SQIVND (reference sequence). Deletions cut 5 bases from V and 4 bases from J, with 11 bases between. The CDR3 protein is CASSQIGGTEAFF. The CDR3 nucleotides read TGTGCCAGTAGTCAAATCGGGGGCACTGAAGCTTTCTTT.

The chain joins TRBV27 to TRBJ2-1; 7 nucleotides agree with TRBD2. The CDR3 extends over 14 amino acids. Germline assignment: CDR1 MNHEY and CDR2 SMNVEV (reference sequence). The junction had 8 bases not matched to a gene; V was cut back by 5 bases and J by 7 bases. For the CDR3, the DNA is TGTGCCAGCAGTCTACTAGCGAGGCATAATGAGCAGTTCTTC. Translated: CASSLLARHNEQFF.

The chain has TRBV11-2 and TRBJ1-5; possibly TRBD1 for D (5 bases). V gave up 1 base and J gave up 0 bases, with 7 bases separating them. Per the germline V gene, CDR1 is SGHAT and CDR2 is FQNNGV. The CDR3 totals 15 residues. CDR3 residues: CASSLGTSSNQPQHF. For the CDR3, the DNA is TGTGCCAGCAGCTTAGGGACAAGTAGCAATCAGCCCCAGCATTTT.

The chain uses TRBV18 and TRBJ2-3; TRBD1 matches at 8 bases. CDR3 length equals 14 residues. CDR1 and CDR2 from the germline V gene are KGHSH and LQKENI. V lost 7 bases and J lost 1; bases outside the gene matches: 4. The CDR3 DNA is TGTGCCAGCTGCGAGACAGGGGGCACAGATACGCAGTATTTT. Translation gives CASCETGGTDTQYF. The whole variable domain, filled in from reference TRBV18 and TRBJ2-3, reads NAGVMQNPRHLVRRRGQEARLRCSPMKGHSHVYWYRQLPEEGLKFMVYLQKENIIDESGMPKERFSAEFPKEGPSILRIQQVVRGDSAAYFCASCETGGTDTQYFGPGTRLTVL.

This chain connects TRBV5-5 to TRBJ2-1; TRBD1 aligns across 12 bases. The trim removed 4 bases at V and 2 bases at J, leaving 4 bases unmatched. Germline assignment: CDR1 SGHKS and CDR2 YYEKEE (reference sequence). The CDR3 extends over 16 amino acids. CDR3 sequence reads: CASSTGTGGTYNEQFF. CDR3 in DNA: TGTGCCAGCAGCACCGGGACAGGGGGCACCTACAATGAGCAGTTCTTC.

The chain links TRBV28 to TRBJ1-2; 7 bases line up with TRBD1. J gave up 4 bases and V 4 bases, and 18 bases lay outside the gene matches. CDR1 is MDHEN and CDR2 is SYDVKM in the germline V gene. The CDR3 runs 18 residues. This chain's CDR3 is CASSSPRDSVYVGYGYTF. CDR3 DNA sequence: TGTGCCAGCAGTTCTCCGAGGGACAGCGTATACGTGGGCTATGGCTACACCTTC.

The V gene is TRBV12-3 or TRBV12-4, the J gene TRBJ1-1, with D uncertain. V was trimmed by 4 bases and J by 5 bases, leaving 11 bases between them. This CDR3 is built from 13 residues. The CDR3 DNA is TGTGCCAGCAGTTCGGGGATGAGAACTGAAGCTTTCTTT. It translates to CASSSGMRTEAFF.

The genes are TRBV9 and TRBJ2-3; TRBD1 matches at 10 bases. This CDR3 has 15 residues. The germline CDR1 and CDR2 sequences are SGDLS and YYNGEE. Losses at the gene ends were 0 bases for V and 5 bases for J; bases not matched to a gene: 3. In DNA, the CDR3 is TGTGCCAGCAGCGTAGGGACAGGGGGAGAAGATACGCAGTATTTT. Protein sequence: CASSVGTGGEDTQYF.

The chain employs TRBV2 and TRBJ2-2, with 8 bases fitting TRBD2. Germline V gene lookup returns CDR1 SNHLY and CDR2 FYNNEI. With 6 bases clipped from V and 4 bases from J, the junction kept 7 bases outside the gene matches. CDR3 length: 15 residues. CDR3 nucleotide sequence: TGTGCCAGCAGACCACGGAGCGGGGGCACCGGGGAGCTGTTTTTT. Translated, it gives CASRPRSGGTGELFF.

The genes are TRBV28 and TRBJ1-1, with TRBD1 as a possible D gene (6 bases). The V gene's germline CDR1 is MDHEN and CDR2 SYDVKM. V lost 5 bases, J lost 5 bases, and 18 bases lay in between. This CDR3 has 15 amino acids. DNA of the CDR3: TGTGCCAGCAGTGCCCTAGGGGGGGTGAGGACTGAAGCTTTCTTT. This sequence encodes CASSALGGVRTEAFF.

This clone was found once. The chain uses TRBV12-3 or TRBV12-4 and TRBJ2-7; D perhaps matches TRBD1 (6 bases). This CDR3 is built from 13 residues. V was shortened by 4 bases and J by 2 bases, with 9 bases between the two germline ends. As DNA, the CDR3 is TGTGCCAGCAGTTCCGGACAGACCTACGAGCAGTACGTC. Protein: CASSSGQTYEQYV.

This clone was counted between two and nine times. This rearrangement joins TRBV7-8 to TRBJ1-4; 8 nucleotides line up with TRBD1. Trimming cost V 1 base and J 8 bases; bases outside gene matches: 12. Germline assignment: CDR1 SGHVS and CDR2 FQNEAQ. The CDR3 is made up of 17 amino acids. This chain's CDR3 is CASSLGASRTGNEKLFF. The DNA of the CDR3 is TGTGCCAGCAGCTTAGGCGCCAGCCGGACAGGGAACGAAAAACTGTTTTTT.

The chain is built from TRBV27 and TRBJ1-5; D is undetermined. CDR3 length equals 12 residues. The germline gives CDR1 MNHEY, CDR2 SMNVEV (reference sequence). The V gene lost 6 bases and the J gene lost 9 bases, with 12 bases spanning the gap. The CDR3 protein is CASSSGWGPQHF. As DNA, the CDR3 is TGTGCCAGCAGCTCGGGGTGGGGGCCCCAGCATTTT.

This clone occurred a few times. The CDR3 sequence is CASSLELPSTGWNEQFF. The DNA for the CDR3 is TGTGCCAGCAGCTTGGAGCTCCCTTCGACAGGTTGGAATGAGCAGTTCTTC. The chain carries TRBV5-4 and TRBJ2-1; the D gene is possibly TRBD1 (6 bases). The CDR3 is made up of 17 amino acids. With 0 bases removed from V and 7 bases from J, the gap between germline ends came to 20 bases. CDR1 SGHNT and CDR2 YYREEE come from the germline V gene (reference sequence).

The chain combines TRBV12-5 with TRBJ1-2; 8 bases align to TRBD1. J gave up 4 bases and V 7 bases, and 14 bases lay outside the gene matches. This CDR3 is 16 amino acids long. From germline, CDR1 is LGHNT and CDR2 FRNRAP. As DNA, the CDR3 is TGTGCTAGTGCCCGGACTACAGGGGGAGGGGGCTATGGCTACACCTTC. Its translation is CASARTTGGGGYGYTF.